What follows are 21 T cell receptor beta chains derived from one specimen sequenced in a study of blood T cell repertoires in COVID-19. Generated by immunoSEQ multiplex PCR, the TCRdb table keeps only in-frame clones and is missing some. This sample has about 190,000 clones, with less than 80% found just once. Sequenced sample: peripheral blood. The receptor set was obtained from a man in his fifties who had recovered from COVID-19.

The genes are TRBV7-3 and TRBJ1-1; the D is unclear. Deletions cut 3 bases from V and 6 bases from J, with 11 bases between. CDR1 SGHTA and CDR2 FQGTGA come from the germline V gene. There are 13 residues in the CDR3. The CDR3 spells CASSFGSGAEAFF. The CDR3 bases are TGTGCCAGCAGCTTCGGGTCGGGTGCTGAAGCTTTCTTT.

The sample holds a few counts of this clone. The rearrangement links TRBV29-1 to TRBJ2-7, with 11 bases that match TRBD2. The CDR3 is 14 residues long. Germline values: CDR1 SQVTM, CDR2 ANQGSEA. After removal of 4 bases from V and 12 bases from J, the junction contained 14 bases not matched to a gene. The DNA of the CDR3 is TGCAGCGTTGGTGGGCTCGGAACTAGCGGGAGTAGGTACTTC. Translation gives CSVGGLGTSGSRYF.

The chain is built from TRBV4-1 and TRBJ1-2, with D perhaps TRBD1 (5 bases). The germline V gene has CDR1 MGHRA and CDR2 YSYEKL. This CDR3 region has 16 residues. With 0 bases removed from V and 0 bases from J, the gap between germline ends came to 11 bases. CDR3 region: CASSQDDREPNYGYTF. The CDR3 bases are TGCGCCAGCAGCCAAGATGACAGAGAACCTAACTATGGCTACACCTTC.

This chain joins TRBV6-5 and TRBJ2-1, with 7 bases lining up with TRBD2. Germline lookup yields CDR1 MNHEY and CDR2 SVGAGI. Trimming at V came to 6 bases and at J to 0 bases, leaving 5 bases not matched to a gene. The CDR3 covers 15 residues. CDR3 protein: CASSVAGSSYNEQFF. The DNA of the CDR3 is TGTGCCAGCAGCGTAGCGGGCTCCTCCTACAATGAGCAGTTCTTC.

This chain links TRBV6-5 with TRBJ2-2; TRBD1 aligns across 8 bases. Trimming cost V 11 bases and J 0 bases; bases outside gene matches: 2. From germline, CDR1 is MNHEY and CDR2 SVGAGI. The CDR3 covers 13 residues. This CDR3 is CAGQGTNTGELFF. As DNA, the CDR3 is TGTGCCGGACAGGGAACGAACACCGGGGAGCTGTTTTTT.

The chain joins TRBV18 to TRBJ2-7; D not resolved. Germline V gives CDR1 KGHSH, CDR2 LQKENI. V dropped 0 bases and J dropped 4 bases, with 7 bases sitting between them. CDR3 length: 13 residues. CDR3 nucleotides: TGTGCCAGCTCACCACCAGTTCTATACGAGCAGTACTTC. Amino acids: CASSPPVLYEQYF.

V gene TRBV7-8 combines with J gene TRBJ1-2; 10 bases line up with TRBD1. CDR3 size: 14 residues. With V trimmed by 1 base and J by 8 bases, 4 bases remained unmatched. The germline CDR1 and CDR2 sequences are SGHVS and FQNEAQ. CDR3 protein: CASSLGRTGGGYTF. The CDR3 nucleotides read TGTGCCAGCAGCTTAGGACGGACAGGGGGAGGCTACACCTTC.

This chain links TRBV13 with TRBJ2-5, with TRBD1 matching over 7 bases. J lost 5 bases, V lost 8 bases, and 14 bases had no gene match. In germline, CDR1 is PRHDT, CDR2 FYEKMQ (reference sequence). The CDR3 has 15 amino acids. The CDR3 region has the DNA TGTGCCAGCGGGTCCCACAGGGGCTGGGGGGAGACCCAGTACTTC. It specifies CASGSHRGWGETQYF.

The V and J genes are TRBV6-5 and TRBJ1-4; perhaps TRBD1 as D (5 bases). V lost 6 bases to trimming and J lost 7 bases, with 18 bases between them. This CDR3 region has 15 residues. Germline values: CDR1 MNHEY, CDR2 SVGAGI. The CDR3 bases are TGTGCCAGCAGAACCAACAGGATCCTGAGTGAAAAACTGTTTTTT. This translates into CASRTNRILSEKLFF.

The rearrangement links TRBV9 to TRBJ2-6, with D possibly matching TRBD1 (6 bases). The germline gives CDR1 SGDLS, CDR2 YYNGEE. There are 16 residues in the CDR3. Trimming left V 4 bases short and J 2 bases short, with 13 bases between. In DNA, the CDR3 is TGTGCCAGCAGCTTTCAACCAGGGGCTGGGGCCAACGTCCTGACTTTC. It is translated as CASSFQPGAGANVLTF.

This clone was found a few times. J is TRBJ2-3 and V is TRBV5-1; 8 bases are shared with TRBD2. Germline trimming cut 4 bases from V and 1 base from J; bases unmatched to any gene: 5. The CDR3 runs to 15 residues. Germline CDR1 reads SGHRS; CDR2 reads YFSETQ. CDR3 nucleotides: TGCGCCAGCAGCCAGACTAGCGATCGCACAGATACGCAGTATTTT. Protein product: CASSQTSDRTDTQYF.

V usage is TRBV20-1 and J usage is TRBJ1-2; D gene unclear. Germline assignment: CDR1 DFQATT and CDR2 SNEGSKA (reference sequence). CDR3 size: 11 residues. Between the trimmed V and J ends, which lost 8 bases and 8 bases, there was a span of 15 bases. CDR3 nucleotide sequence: TGCAGTATGGATTCTCAGGCCGGCTACACCTTC. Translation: CSMDSQAGYTF.

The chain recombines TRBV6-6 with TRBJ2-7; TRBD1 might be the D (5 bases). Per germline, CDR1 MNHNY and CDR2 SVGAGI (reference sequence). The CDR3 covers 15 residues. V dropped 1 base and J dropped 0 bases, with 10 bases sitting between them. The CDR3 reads CASSYWQGNSYEQYF. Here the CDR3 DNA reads TGTGCCAGCAGTTACTGGCAGGGCAACTCCTACGAGCAGTACTTC.

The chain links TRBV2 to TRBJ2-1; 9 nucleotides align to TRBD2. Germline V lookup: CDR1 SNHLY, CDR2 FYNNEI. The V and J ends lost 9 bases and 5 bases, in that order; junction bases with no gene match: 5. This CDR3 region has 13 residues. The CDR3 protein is CASNSGRDNEQFF. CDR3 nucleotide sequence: TGTGCCAGTAATAGCGGGAGAGACAATGAGCAGTTCTTC.

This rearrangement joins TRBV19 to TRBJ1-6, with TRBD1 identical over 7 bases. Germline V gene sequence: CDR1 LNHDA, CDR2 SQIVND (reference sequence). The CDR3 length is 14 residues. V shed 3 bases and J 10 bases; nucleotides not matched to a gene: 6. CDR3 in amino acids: CASSIAPGGSPLHF. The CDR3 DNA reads TGTGCCAGTAGTATCGCCCCAGGGGGGTCACCCCTCCACTTT.

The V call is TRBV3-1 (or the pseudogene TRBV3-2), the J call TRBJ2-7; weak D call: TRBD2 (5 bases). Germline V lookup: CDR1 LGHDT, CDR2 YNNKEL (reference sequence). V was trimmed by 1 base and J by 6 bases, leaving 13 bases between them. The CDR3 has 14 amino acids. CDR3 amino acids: CASSQVVLAGEQYF. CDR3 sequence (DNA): TGTGCCAGCAGCCAAGTTGTTCTAGCTGGCGAGCAGTACTTC.

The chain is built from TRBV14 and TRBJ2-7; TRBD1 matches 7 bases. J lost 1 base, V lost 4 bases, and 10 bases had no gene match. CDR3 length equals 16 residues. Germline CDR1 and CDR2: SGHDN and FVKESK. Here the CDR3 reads CASSLQQGIGSYEQYF. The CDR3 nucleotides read TGTGCCAGCAGCCTACAACAGGGGATAGGTTCCTACGAGCAGTACTTC.

The CDR3 loop reads CASTRGSGNEQFF. The CDR3 DNA is TGTGCCAGCACGCGCGGGAGCGGAAATGAGCAGTTCTTC. This chain uses TRBV7-2 with TRBJ2-1; 7 bases map to TRBD2. Germline V gene lookup returns CDR1 SGHTA and CDR2 FQGNSA. V lost 7 bases and J lost 7; bases outside the gene matches: 7. The CDR3 length is 13 residues.

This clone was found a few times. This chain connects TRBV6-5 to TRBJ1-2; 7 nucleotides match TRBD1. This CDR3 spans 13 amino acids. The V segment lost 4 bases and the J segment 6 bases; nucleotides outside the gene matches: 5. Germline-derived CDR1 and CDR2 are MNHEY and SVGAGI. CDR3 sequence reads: CASSLQGTDGYTF. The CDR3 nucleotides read TGTGCCAGCAGTTTACAGGGGACAGATGGCTACACCTTC.

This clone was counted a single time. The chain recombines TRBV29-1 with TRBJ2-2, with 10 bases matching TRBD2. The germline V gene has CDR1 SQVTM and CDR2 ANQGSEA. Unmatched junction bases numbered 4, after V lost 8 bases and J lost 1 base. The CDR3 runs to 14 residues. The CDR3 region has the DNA TGCAGCTTTCTAGCGGGAGTGAACACCGGGGAGCTGTTTTTT. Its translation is CSFLAGVNTGELFF.

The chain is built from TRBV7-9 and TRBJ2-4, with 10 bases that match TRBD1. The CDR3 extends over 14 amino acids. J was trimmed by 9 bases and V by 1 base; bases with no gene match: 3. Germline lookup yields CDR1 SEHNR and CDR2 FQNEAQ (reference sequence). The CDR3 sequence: CASSLGGQGSIQYF. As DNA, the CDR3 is TGTGCCAGCAGCTTAGGGGGACAGGGGAGCATTCAGTACTTC.